One sample yielded the 2 T cell receptor beta chains listed below, sequenced in a study of T cell repertoires in cytomegalovirus infection. TCRdb re-derived calls from the reads in MiXCR, one entry per CDR3 protein. Seen here are fewer than 200,000 distinct CDR3 sequences, nearly 9.5% observed once, and the top ten hold about 4.6%. Material for sequencing was PBMCs. Every receptor here comes from a human donor in good health (CMV status not recorded). Some clones in this sample may be carry-over from other donors' samples.

Many counts were recorded for this clonotype. The chain has TRBV7-2 and TRBJ2-5; D remains unclear. From germline, CDR1 is SGHTA and CDR2 FQGNSA. This CDR3 spans 15 amino acids. Trimming left V 5 bases short and J 0 bases short, with 13 bases between. This chain's CDR3 is CASSASAQYQETQYF. In DNA, the CDR3 is TGTGCCAGCAGCGCCTCTGCACAGTACCAAGAGACCCAGTACTTC.

In this sample, this clonotype turned up a few times. This sequence joins TRBV4-1 and TRBJ2-2, with 8 positions matching TRBD1. The CDR3 sequence is 16 residues long. V lost 2 bases, J lost 1 base, and 3 bases stayed unmatched. Germline V CDR1 and CDR2: MGHRA, YSYEKL. The CDR3 reads CASSQYGTGNTGELFF. The CDR3 DNA follows: TGCGCCAGCAGCCAATATGGGACAGGGAACACCGGGGAGCTGTTTTTT.